The entry that follows covers one T cell receptor (beta chain) sequence. The entry originates in a study of blood T cell repertoires in COVID-19. The data were produced by immunoSEQ multiplex PCR, yet TCRdb's version contains in-frame clones alone and is incomplete. This sample yields roughly 170,000 clones, of which 85% to 90% are seen a single time; about 20% belongs to the top ten. Deletions cut 7 bases from V and 4 bases from J, with 16 bases between. This CDR3 contains 14 residues. CDR1 is MNHNY, CDR2 SVGAGI, per germline (reference sequence). Input material: peripheral blood. V and J are TRBV6-6 and TRBJ1-2; D is perhaps TRBD1 (6 bases). This sequence originates from a man between 65 and 85 years old with active or convalescent COVID-19. The CDR3, as DNA: TGTGCCAGCATTATACCAGGGGCAGGCTATGGCTACACCTTC. It yields the protein CASIIPGAGYGYTF.